This T cell receptor beta chain was documented in a study of T cells in Graves' hyperthyroidism and ophthalmopathy. Study findings and constraints: It was a median approximately 7.1 months before onset that the model predicted ophthalmopathy. Most thyroid clonotypes expanded above 0.001 were also detected in blood.

The CDR3 regions of TCR beta were amplified from RNA transcripts. With the HTBI primer set, the TCR CDR3 went through a first round of RT-PCR. TCRdb ran MiXCR on the multiplex PCR reads and lists one entry per CDR3 protein. The sample holds 330,000 or so distinct CDR3 sequences; around 20% are singletons and the top ten take 35% to 45%. On this clonotype itself: Its antigen is unidentified.

The germline V and J ends were trimmed by 4 bases and 0 bases, with 9 bases remaining between them. Germline CDR1 is SEHNR and CDR2 is FQNEAQ (reference sequence). CDR3 length equals 15 residues. For ophthalmopathy patients, the Clinical Activity Score was at least 3 and the NOSPECS grade at least 4; duration was under 3 months. Sequencing input: blood. The TCR was taken from a middle-aged man with Graves' ophthalmopathy. The V call is TRBV7-9, the J call TRBJ1-4, with D perhaps TRBD1 (6 bases). CDR3 sequence reads: CASSWWTATNEKLFF. Written as DNA, the CDR3 is TGTGCCAGCAGCTGGTGGACAGCAACTAATGAAAAACTGTTTTTT.